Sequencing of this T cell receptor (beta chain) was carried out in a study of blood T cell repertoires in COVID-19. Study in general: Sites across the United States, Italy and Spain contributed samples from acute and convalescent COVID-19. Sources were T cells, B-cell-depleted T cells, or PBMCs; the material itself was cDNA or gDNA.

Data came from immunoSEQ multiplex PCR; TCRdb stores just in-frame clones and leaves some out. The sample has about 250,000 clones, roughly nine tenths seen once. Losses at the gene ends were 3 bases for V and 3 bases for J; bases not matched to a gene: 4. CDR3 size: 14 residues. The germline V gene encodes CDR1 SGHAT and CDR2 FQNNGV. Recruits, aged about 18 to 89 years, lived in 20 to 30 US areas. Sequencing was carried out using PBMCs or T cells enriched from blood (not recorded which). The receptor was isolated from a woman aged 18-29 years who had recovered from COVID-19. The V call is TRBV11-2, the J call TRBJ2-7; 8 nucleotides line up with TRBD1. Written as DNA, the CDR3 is TGTGCCAGCAGCTTCTTGGACAGGGACTACGAGCAGTACTTC. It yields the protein CASSFLDRDYEQYF.